This paragraph reports one T cell receptor (beta chain). Antigen specificity is unknown. Clones were read by immunoSEQ multiplex PCR, and TCRdb kept only the in-frame ones, dropping some. This table has about 25,000 clones, almost 70% appearing once. The data originate from a study of PD-1 blockade in classical Hodgkin lymphoma. Study context: Nivolumab 3 mg/kg was given intravenously every 2 weeks. Study-wide results and caveats: By cycle point C4D1, TCR diversity had risen significantly in CD4+ cells (but not CD8+ cells).

Patients all relapsed after autologous stem cell transplantation, and there was variation in brentuximab vedotin exposure. Trimming took 1 base from V and 11 from J, leaving 11 bases between them. This CDR3 is 12 amino acids long. From germline, CDR1 is SGHVS and CDR2 FQNEAQ. The V and J genes are TRBV7-8 and TRBJ1-1; D is unresolved. This specimen consisted of peripheral blood mononuclear cells (PBMCs), obtained at baseline. The receptor's source is a human donor with classical Hodgkin lymphoma. The CDR3 DNA is TGTGCCAGCAGCTTAGTTAGAGAGGACGCTTTCTTT. Its protein is CASSLVREDAFF.